Below are 25 T cell receptor beta chains sequenced from a single sample in a study of T cells in Graves' hyperthyroidism and ophthalmopathy. Amplified regions were TCR beta CDR3 sequences from RNA transcripts. HTBI primers drove first-round RT-PCR of the TCR CDR3. TCRdb itself ran the multiplex PCR reads through MiXCR, one entry per CDR3 protein. The data hold 300,000 to 500,000 distinct CDR3 sequences, with roughly 13% observed a single time. The sequencing input was blood. All receptors derive from a man in his fifties with Graves' ophthalmopathy.

The table lists this clonotype with many counts. The rearrangement uses TRBV11-2 and TRBJ1-5, with D tentatively TRBD1 (6 bases). Germline values: CDR1 SGHAT, CDR2 FQNNGV. Trimming pared 5 bases from V and 3 bases from J, leaving 11 bases between. The CDR3 runs to 14 residues. The CDR3 region is CASSGGQFNQPQHF. For the CDR3, the DNA is TGTGCCAGCAGCGGGGGGCAGTTCAATCAGCCCCAGCATTTT.

The chain couples TRBV24-1 to TRBJ2-3, with TRBD2 identical over 7 bases. The V gene's germline CDR1 is KGHDR and CDR2 SFDVKD. V lost 8 bases and J lost 3; bases outside the gene matches: 7. There are 14 residues in the CDR3. The DNA of the CDR3 is TGTGCCACCATGAGCGGGATCGTGACAGATACGCAGTATTTT. It encodes CATMSGIVTDTQYF.

This clonotype has a count of ten or more. The genes are TRBV3-1 and TRBJ1-6; 8 bases line up with TRBD1. Germline CDR1 is LGHDT and CDR2 is YNNKEL (reference sequence). This CDR3 is built from 15 residues. V trimming: 0 bases; J trimming: 9 bases; junction bases outside the gene matches: 4. CDR3 in amino acids: CASSQDRGRVSPLHF. The CDR3 coding sequence is TGTGCCAGCAGCCAAGACAGGGGGCGGGTTTCACCCCTCCACTTT.

The sample holds a few counts of this clonotype. The chain employs TRBV15 and TRBJ1-3; TRBD1 might be the D (5 bases). The ends were cut back, 0 bases at V and 4 bases at J, with 10 bases in the middle. CDR3 size: 15 residues. CDR1 is LNHNV and CDR2 is YYDKDF in the germline V gene (reference sequence). For the CDR3, the DNA is TGTGCCACCAGCAGAGATCAGGGATCCGGAAACACCATATATTTT. Encoded protein: CATSRDQGSGNTIYF.

This clonotype was seen at least ten times. The chain carries TRBV25-1 and TRBJ2-1; the match to TRBD2 covers 8 bases. This CDR3 contains 15 residues. Trimming cost V 3 bases and J 2 bases; bases outside gene matches: 3. Germline values: CDR1 MGHDK, CDR2 SYGVNS. The CDR3: CASSDTGGTYNEQFF. The CDR3 DNA reads as TGTGCCAGCAGTGACACGGGAGGGACCTACAATGAGCAGTTCTTC.

This clonotype has ten or more counts. The chain employs TRBV18 and TRBJ1-4, with TRBD1 matching over 8 bases. The germline V gene has CDR1 KGHSH and CDR2 LQKENI. The V segment lost 2 bases and the J segment 7 bases; nucleotides outside the gene matches: 6. The length of the CDR3 is 15 residues. This CDR3 reads CASSPIGQGSEKLFF. The CDR3, as DNA: TGTGCCAGCTCACCAATTGGACAGGGAAGTGAAAAACTGTTTTTT.

The chain combines TRBV11-2 with TRBJ2-7; 8 bases are a match to TRBD2. V shed 8 bases, J shed 7 bases, and the junction held 13 bases outside the gene matches. Germline V gene data show CDR1 as SGHAT and CDR2 as FQNNGV. This CDR3 has 14 residues. The CDR3 reads CASSGTGGTGEQYF. The CDR3, as DNA: TGTGCCAGCTCCGGGACGGGGGGGACTGGGGAGCAGTACTTC. The whole variable domain, remainder taken from reference TRBV11-2 and TRBJ2-7, is EAGVAQSPRYKIIEKRQSVAFWCNPISGHATLYWYQQILGQGPKLLIQFQNNGVVDDSQLPKDRFSAERLKGVDSTLKIQPAKLEDSAVYLCASSGTGGTGEQYFGPGTRLTVT.

This clonotype was picked up a small number of times. The V call is TRBV7-8, the J call TRBJ1-1; D is unresolved. The CDR3 runs 14 residues. CDR1 is SGHVS, CDR2 FQNEAQ, per germline. Trimming took off 0 bases at V and 6 bases at J, with 11 bases between the two ends. The CDR3 is CASSLARGGSEAFF. For the CDR3, the DNA is TGTGCCAGCAGCTTAGCGCGGGGAGGTTCTGAAGCTTTCTTT.

V usage is TRBV9 and J usage is TRBJ2-7; 11 nucleotides match TRBD1. The germline V gene encodes CDR1 SGDLS and CDR2 YYNGEE. The CDR3 has 15 amino acids. Trimming cost V 3 bases and J 1 base; bases outside gene matches: 3. The CDR3 DNA sequence: TGTGCCAGCAGCGCCGGACAGGGGGCTTCCTACGAGCAGTACTTC. It yields the protein CASSAGQGASYEQYF.

The sample holds a few counts of this clonotype. The chain has TRBV28 and TRBJ1-1; D call uncertain. This CDR3 region has 14 residues. Germline V gene lookup returns CDR1 MDHEN and CDR2 SYDVKM. The V end lost 1 base, the J end lost 0 bases, and 6 bases lay between the germline ends. This CDR3 reads CASSLYSLNTEAFF. The CDR3 nucleotides are TGTGCCAGCAGTTTATACAGTCTGAACACTGAAGCTTTCTTT.

This clonotype was seen a few times. CDR3 sequence: CAWTRSSGLTDTQYF. In nucleotides, the CDR3 is TGTGCCTGGACCAGATCTAGCGGGCTCACAGATACGCAGTATTTT. The chain employs TRBV30 and TRBJ2-3; 8 bases match TRBD2. Germline assignment: CDR1 GTSNPN and CDR2 SVGIG (reference sequence). CDR3 length: 15 residues. Unmatched junction bases numbered 8, after V lost 4 bases and J lost 2 bases. The whole variable domain, filled in from reference TRBV30 and TRBJ2-3, reads SQTIHQWPATLVQPVGSPLSLECTVEGTSNPNLYWYRQAAGRGLQLLFYSVGIGQISSEVPQNLSASRPQDRQFILSSKKLLLSDSGFYLCAWTRSSGLTDTQYFGPGTRLTVL.

This clonotype was observed many times. V gene TRBV6-5 combines with J gene TRBJ1-5; weak D call: TRBD1 (5 bases). The CDR3 covers 14 residues. Per germline, CDR1 MNHEY and CDR2 SVGAGI. V shed 1 base and J shed 5 bases, with 9 bases lying between them. The CDR3 is CASSYFRDDQPQHF. In DNA, the CDR3 is TGTGCCAGCAGTTACTTCAGGGACGATCAGCCCCAGCATTTT.

This clonotype was observed many times. The chain carries TRBV7-9 and TRBJ2-3, with TRBD2 matching 11 bases. This CDR3 is built from 19 residues. With V trimmed by 1 base and J by 2 bases, 11 bases remained unmatched. CDR1 is SEHNR and CDR2 is FQNEAQ in the germline V gene (reference sequence). CDR3 protein: CASSLGRSLAGGATDTQYF. The DNA of the CDR3 is TGTGCCAGCAGCTTAGGAAGGTCTCTAGCGGGAGGCGCCACAGATACGCAGTATTTT.

This clonotype was counted at least ten times. The J gene is TRBJ2-7, the V gene TRBV5-1, with D perhaps TRBD1 (6 bases). The CDR3 spans 12 residues. In germline, CDR1 is SGHRS, CDR2 YFSETQ. The V and J ends lost 8 bases and 1 base respectively, with 10 bases between them. CDR3 in amino acids: CASKDSSYEQYF. CDR3 DNA: TGCGCCAGTAAGGACAGTTCCTACGAGCAGTACTTC.

This clonotype was seen a handful of times. The chain joins TRBV18 to TRBJ1-2; 8 nucleotides match TRBD1. This CDR3 has 13 amino acids. The junction had 4 bases not matched to a gene; V was cut back by 3 bases and J by 7 bases. Germline V gives CDR1 KGHSH, CDR2 LQKENI. In DNA, the CDR3 is TGTGCCAGCTCACCCGGGACAGGCCGTGGCTACACCTTC. It translates to CASSPGTGRGYTF.

This clonotype was observed many times. The rearrangement joins TRBV24-1 to TRBJ1-2, with D uncertain. Germline CDR1 is KGHDR and CDR2 is SFDVKD. Deletions cut 3 bases from V and 2 bases from J, with 6 bases between. This CDR3 has 13 residues. The CDR3 DNA follows: TGTGCCACCAGTGATGGGTGGAACTATGGCTACACCTTC. It yields the protein CATSDGWNYGYTF.

This clonotype has ten or more counts. The chain combines TRBV20-1 with TRBJ2-5, with a tentative D call TRBD2 (7 bases). Germline loops: CDR1 DFQATT, CDR2 SNEGSKA (reference sequence). The CDR3 sequence is 13 residues long. V was cut by 2 bases and J by 4 bases, with 11 bases left in between. The CDR3 DNA sequence: TGCAGTGCTAGATCGGGGGGCGCAGAGACCCAGTACTTC. It specifies CSARSGGAETQYF.

This clonotype has a count of ten or more. The J gene is TRBJ1-5, the V gene TRBV28, with D uncertain. V was trimmed by 6 bases and J by 0 bases, leaving 12 bases between them. Germline V CDR1 and CDR2: MDHEN, SYDVKM. CDR3 length: 15 residues. The CDR3 DNA is TGTGCCAGCAGCATCTTCAGAACTAGCAATCAGCCCCAGCATTTT. Its translation is CASSIFRTSNQPQHF.

This clonotype has a count of ten or more. The V gene is TRBV3-1, the J gene TRBJ1-1, with D maybe TRBD1 (6 bases). Trimming removed 4 bases at V and 0 bases at J, with 9 bases between. Germline lookup yields CDR1 LGHDT and CDR2 YNNKEL (reference sequence). CDR3 size: 14 residues. In DNA, the CDR3 is TGTGCCAGCAGCCCGGGACAAGTGAACACTGAAGCTTTCTTT. It is translated as CASSPGQVNTEAFF.

This clonotype has a count of ten or more. The J gene is TRBJ2-1, the V gene TRBV3-1; the match to TRBD2 covers 8 bases. Looked up from germline, CDR1 is LGHDT and CDR2 is YNNKEL (reference sequence). CDR3 length: 14 residues. V dropped 3 bases and J dropped 6; count of bases not matched to a gene: 4. CDR3 nucleotide sequence: TGTGCCAGCAGCCAGGCGGGAGGAAGCAATGAGCAGTTCTTC. It specifies CASSQAGGSNEQFF.

The chain is built from TRBV24-1 and TRBJ2-3; no firm D call. The CDR3 extends over 14 amino acids. Per the germline V gene, CDR1 is KGHDR and CDR2 is SFDVKD. Trimming removed 1 base from V and 0 bases from J, with 4 bases in between. The CDR3: CATSDFSSTDTQYF. Here the CDR3 DNA reads TGTGCCACCAGTGATTTCTCCAGCACAGATACGCAGTATTTT.

This clonotype was seen many times. The chain carries TRBV18 and TRBJ1-5; 7 bases align to TRBD1. Losses at the gene ends were 6 bases for V and 5 bases for J; bases not matched to a gene: 4. This CDR3 region has 13 residues. The germline CDR1 and CDR2 sequences are KGHSH and LQKENI. This chain's CDR3 is CASSEGQHQPQHF. The CDR3 bases are TGTGCCAGCTCGGAGGGACAGCATCAGCCCCAGCATTTT.

The table lists this clonotype with many counts. J is TRBJ1-1 and V is TRBV11-2; no clear D. The germline CDR1 and CDR2 sequences are SGHAT and FQNNGV. The CDR3 has 12 residues. The germline V and J ends were trimmed by 3 bases and 4 bases, with 6 bases remaining between them. CDR3 amino acids: CASSFDTTEAFF. As DNA, the CDR3 is TGTGCCAGCAGCTTTGACACCACTGAAGCTTTCTTT.

This clonotype came up a few times. The chain couples TRBV7-3 to TRBJ2-2; D ambiguous. Germline lookup yields CDR1 SGHTA and CDR2 FQGTGA. This CDR3 comprises 12 residues. Trimming pared 5 bases from V and 3 bases from J, leaving 4 bases between. The CDR3 reads CASSAYTGELFF. DNA for the CDR3: TGTGCCAGCAGCGCCTACACCGGGGAGCTGTTTTTT. The variable domain in full, completed from reference TRBV7-3 and TRBJ2-2, reads GAGVSQTPSNKVTEKGKYVELRCDPISGHTALYWYRQSLGQGPEFLIYFQGTGAADDSGLPNDRFFAVRPEGSVSTLKIQRTERGDSAVYLCASSAYTGELFFGEGSRLTVL.

The chain is built from TRBV10-3 and TRBJ1-1; D not resolved. The CDR3 consists of 13 residues. V lost 5 bases to trimming and J lost 4 bases, with 11 bases between them. Per germline, CDR1 ENHRY and CDR2 SYGVKD. CDR3 region: CAISSGEGTEAFF. Here the CDR3 DNA reads TGTGCCATCAGTTCCGGGGAGGGCACTGAAGCTTTCTTT.